This TCR beta chain was sequenced in a study of blood T cell repertoires in COVID-19 (dated by TCRdb to 2018 to 2021). Study-wide context: Collaborator samples came from the United States, Italy and Spain and covered acute and convalescent phases of COVID-19. The prospective study material was composed of cDNA or gDNA derived from T cells, B-cell-depleted T cells, or PBMCs. Subjects who had been exposed to COVID-19, were actively infected with it, or had recovered from it provided the deeply sampled blood TCRbeta repertoires that made up the dataset. The repertoires were made available in a free public database intended to serve as a resource for research on the immune response to SARS-CoV-2. Samples came from the ongoing ImmuneRACE study (first 160 participants) plus 1,254 subjects from 6 global collaborators. Nearly every sample came with metadata listing a de-identified subject ID, COVID-19 status, age in years and sex. HLA class I and class II types, where available, came from metadata supplied by the sample provider rather than from assay-based typing.

Trimmed from V: 4 bases; trimmed from J: 11 bases; junction bases lacking a gene match: 6. Taken from cysteine to phenylalanine, the CDR3 has 13 residues. The DNA shown is the 39-base CDR3, in frame from base 1. Via the germline V gene, CDR1 is MNHEY and CDR2 SVGAGI. TCRbeta CDR3 regions were amplified from genomic DNA using the immunoSEQ Assay, a bias-controlled multiplex PCR. Concerning the study's data processing: Within the assay, amplification of reference gene primers was used to estimate how many nucleated cells each sample contained. To quantify the absolute abundance of each unique TCRbeta CDR3 rearrangement, sequence reads were collapsed and filtered. For each sample, productive Simpson clonality was calculated by taking the square root of Simpson's diversity index across productive rearrangements. The table comes from immuneACCESS by way of TCRdb, which keeps in-frame sequences with V and J called. Part of the clones is missing from these tables; in studies checked, under half for an unresolved V gene and the rest for unknown reasons. V and J calls and clone size are copied from that table; D and trimming were computed from the DNA. The sample includes 330,000 or so clones, with 87% observed a single time. The ten largest clones represent around 9.9% of the sample.

One collaborating source in Seattle enrolled patients during active infection and followed them longitudinally through the course of disease. Whole blood was collected in K2EDTA tubes by collaborating institutions according to the institutions' own protocols. Collaborator samples were shipped for TCRbeta analysis as frozen whole blood, isolated PBMCs, or DNA extracted from either sample type. Worth noting for this clone: The antigen it recognizes is unknown. Base qualities were left out, and no much larger clone turns up one base away.

What the research found in general, with its limitations: The quantity of clinical and demographic metadata differed by source and by participant and was supplied without curation.

The sequence came from a man aged 25-40 years with COVID-19, enrolled during active disease. The V and J segments used are TRBV6-5 and TRBJ1-1; TRBD1 agrees with 11 junctional bases. The sample consisted of peripheral blood. The sequenced DNA is TGTGCCAGCAGTTTCGGACAGGGGGCCTCGGCTTTCTTT. Its protein is CASSFGQGASAFF.